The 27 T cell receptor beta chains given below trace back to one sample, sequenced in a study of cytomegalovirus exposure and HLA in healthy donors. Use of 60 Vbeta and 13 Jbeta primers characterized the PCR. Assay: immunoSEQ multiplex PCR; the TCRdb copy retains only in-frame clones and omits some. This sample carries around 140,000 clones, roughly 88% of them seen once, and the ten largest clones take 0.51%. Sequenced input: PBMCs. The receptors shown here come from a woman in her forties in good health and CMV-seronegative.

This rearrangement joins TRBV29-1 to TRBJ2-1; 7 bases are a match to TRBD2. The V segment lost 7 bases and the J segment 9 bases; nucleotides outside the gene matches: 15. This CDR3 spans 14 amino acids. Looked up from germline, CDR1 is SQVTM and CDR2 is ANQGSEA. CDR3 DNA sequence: TGCAGCGGCCTCCAGGGAGGGATAGACGGTGAGCAGTTCTTC. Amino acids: CSGLQGGIDGEQFF.

The CDR3 nucleotides read TGCGCCAGCAGTGATCTCTCGGTAACGGGAGTAAAGTTCTTC. Protein: CASSDLSVTGVKFF. The chain recombines TRBV10-1 with TRBJ2-1; D perhaps matches TRBD2 (6 bases). Germline V gene data show CDR1 as WNHNN and CDR2 as SYGVQD (reference sequence). This CDR3 has 14 amino acids. V was clipped by 3 bases and J by 14 bases, with 20 bases between them.

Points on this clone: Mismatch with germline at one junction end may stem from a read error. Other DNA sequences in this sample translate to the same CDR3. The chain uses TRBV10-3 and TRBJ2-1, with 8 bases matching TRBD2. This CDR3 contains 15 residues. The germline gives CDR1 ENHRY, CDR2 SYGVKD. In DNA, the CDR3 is TGTGCTATCAGTGAACCCACTAGCGGTTACAATGAGCAGTTCTTC. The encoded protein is CAISEPTSGYNEQFF.

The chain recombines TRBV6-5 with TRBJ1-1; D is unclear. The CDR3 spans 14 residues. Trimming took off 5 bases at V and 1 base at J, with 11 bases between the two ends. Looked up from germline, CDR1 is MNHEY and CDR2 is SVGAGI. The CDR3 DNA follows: TGTGCCAGCAGTAGCACAGCCCAGAACACTGAAGCTTTCTTT. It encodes CASSSTAQNTEAFF.

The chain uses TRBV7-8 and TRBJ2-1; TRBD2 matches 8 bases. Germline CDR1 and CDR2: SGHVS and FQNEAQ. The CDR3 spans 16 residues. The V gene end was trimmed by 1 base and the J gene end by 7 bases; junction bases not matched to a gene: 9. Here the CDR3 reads CASSLGFLAGMNEQFF. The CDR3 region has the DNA TGTGCCAGCAGCTTAGGTTTTTTAGCGGGAATGAATGAGCAGTTCTTC. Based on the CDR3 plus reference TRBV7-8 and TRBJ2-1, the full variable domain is GAGVSQSPRYKVAKRGQDVALRCDPISGHVSLFWYQQALGQGPEFLTYFQNEAQLDKSGLPSDRFFAERPEGSVSTLKIQRTQQEDSAVYLCASSLGFLAGMNEQFFGPGTRLTVL.

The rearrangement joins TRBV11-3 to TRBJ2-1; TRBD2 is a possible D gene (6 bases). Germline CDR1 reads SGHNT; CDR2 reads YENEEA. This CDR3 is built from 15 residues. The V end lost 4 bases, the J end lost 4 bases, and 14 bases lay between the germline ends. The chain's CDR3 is CASSSSGPNYNEQFF. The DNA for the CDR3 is TGTGCCAGCAGCTCCAGCGGGCCAAATTACAATGAGCAGTTCTTC. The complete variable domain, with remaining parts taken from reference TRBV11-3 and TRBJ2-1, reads EAGVVQSPRYKIIEKKQPVAFWCNPISGHNTLYWYLQNLGQGPELLIRYENEEAVDDSQLPKDRFSAERLKGVDSTLKIQPAELGDSAVYLCASSSSGPNYNEQFFGPGTRLTVL.

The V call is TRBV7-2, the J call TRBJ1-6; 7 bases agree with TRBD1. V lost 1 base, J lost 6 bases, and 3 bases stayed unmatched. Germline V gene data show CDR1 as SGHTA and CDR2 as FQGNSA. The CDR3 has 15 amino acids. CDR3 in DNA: TGTGCCAGCAGCTTAGACTACAGGGGTAATTCACCCCTCCACTTT. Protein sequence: CASSLDYRGNSPLHF.

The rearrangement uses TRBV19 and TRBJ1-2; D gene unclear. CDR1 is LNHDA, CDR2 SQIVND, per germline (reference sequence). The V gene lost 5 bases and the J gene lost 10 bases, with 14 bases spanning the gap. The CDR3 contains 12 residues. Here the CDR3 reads CASSPRGGDYTF. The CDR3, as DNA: TGTGCCAGTAGTCCTCGGGGTGGAGACTACACCTTC.

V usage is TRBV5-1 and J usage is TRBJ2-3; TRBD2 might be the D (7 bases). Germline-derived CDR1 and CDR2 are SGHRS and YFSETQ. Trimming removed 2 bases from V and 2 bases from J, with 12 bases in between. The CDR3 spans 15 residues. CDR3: CASSLQGGYTDTQYF. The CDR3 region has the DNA TGCGCCAGCAGCTTACAGGGAGGGTACACAGATACGCAGTATTTT.

For the CDR3, the DNA is TGTGCCAGCCAACCCCAGGCAGGGGTCCTTGAAAAACTGTTTTTT. The encoded protein is CASQPQAGVLEKLFF. The chain recombines TRBV19 with TRBJ1-4; possible D gene TRBD1, 6 bases. Trimming pared 9 bases from V and 7 bases from J, leaving 21 bases between. The CDR3 has 15 residues. Germline-derived CDR1 and CDR2 are LNHDA and SQIVND (reference sequence).

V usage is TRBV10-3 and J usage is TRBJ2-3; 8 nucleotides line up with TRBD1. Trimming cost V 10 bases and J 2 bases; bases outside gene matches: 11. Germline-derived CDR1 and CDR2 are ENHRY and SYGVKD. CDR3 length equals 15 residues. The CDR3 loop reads CASNRDRSLTDTQYF. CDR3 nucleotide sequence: TGTGCCAGCAACCGGGACAGGTCCCTCACAGATACGCAGTATTTT.

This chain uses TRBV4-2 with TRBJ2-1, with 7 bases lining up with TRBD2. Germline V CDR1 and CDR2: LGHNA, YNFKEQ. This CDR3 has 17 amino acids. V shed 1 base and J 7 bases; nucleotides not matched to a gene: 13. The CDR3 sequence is CASSQAIPASGTNEQFF. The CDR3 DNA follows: TGTGCCAGCAGCCAAGCCATCCCGGCTAGCGGCACTAATGAGCAGTTCTTC.

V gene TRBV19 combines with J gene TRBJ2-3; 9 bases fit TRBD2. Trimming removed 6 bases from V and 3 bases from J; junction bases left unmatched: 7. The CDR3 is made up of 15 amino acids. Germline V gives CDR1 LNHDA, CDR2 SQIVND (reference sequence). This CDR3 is CASSTRLAGTDTQYF. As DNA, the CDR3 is TGTGCCAGTAGCACCCGGCTAGCGGGAACAGATACGCAGTATTTT.

The CDR3 sequence: CASAQGLYEQYF. The CDR3, as DNA: TGTGCCAGCGCTCAGGGGCTTTACGAGCAGTACTTC. The chain combines TRBV7-9 with TRBJ2-7, with a weak D call TRBD1 (6 bases). The CDR3 loop spans 12 amino acids. Deletions cut 8 bases from V and 4 bases from J, with 12 bases between. From germline, CDR1 is SEHNR and CDR2 FQNEAQ (reference sequence).

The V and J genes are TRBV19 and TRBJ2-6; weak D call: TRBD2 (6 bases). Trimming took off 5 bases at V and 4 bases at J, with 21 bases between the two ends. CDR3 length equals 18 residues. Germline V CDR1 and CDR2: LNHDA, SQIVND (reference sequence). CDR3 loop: CASSYTGTPTGGANVLTF. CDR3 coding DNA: TGTGCCAGTAGTTATACCGGGACTCCTACTGGAGGGGCCAACGTCCTGACTTTC.

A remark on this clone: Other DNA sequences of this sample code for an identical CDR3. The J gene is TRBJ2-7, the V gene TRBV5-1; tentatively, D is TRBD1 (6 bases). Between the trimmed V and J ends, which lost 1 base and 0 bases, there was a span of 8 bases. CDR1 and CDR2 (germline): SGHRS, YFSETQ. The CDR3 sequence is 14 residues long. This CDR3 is CASSLTGSSYEQYF. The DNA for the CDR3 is TGCGCCAGCAGCTTGACAGGGAGCTCCTACGAGCAGTACTTC. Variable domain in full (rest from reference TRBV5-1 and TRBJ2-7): KAGVTQTPRYLIKTRGQQVTLSCSPISGHRSVSWYQQTPGQGLQFLFEYFSETQRNKGNFPGRFSGRQFSNSRSEMNVSTLELGDSALYLCASSLTGSSYEQYFGPGTRLTVT.

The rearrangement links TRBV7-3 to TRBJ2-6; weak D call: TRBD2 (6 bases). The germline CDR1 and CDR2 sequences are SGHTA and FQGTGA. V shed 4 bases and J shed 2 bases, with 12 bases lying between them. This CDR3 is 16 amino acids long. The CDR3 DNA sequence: TGTGCCAGCAGCTCACGGGGGAGAGCTGGGGCCAACGTCCTGACTTTC. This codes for CASSSRGRAGANVLTF.

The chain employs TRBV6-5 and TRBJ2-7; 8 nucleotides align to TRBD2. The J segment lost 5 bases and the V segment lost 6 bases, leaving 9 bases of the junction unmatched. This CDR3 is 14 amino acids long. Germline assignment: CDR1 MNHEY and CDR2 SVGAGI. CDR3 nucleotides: TGTGCCAGCAGAAAAGCGGGAGTTCGTGACGAGCAGTACTTC. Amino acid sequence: CASRKAGVRDEQYF.

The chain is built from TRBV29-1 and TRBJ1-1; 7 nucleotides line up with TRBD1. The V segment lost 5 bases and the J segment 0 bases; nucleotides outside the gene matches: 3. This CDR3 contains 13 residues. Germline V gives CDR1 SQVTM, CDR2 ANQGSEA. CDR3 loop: CSVSGQLNTEAFF. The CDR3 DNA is TGCAGCGTTTCGGGACAGCTGAACACTGAAGCTTTCTTT.

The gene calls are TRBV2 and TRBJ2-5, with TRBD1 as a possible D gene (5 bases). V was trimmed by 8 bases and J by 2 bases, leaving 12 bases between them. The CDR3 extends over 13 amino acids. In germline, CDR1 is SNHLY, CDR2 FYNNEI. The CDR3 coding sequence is TGTGCCAGCGGGGCTGCAAGACAAGAGACCCAGTACTTC. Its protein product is CASGAARQETQYF.

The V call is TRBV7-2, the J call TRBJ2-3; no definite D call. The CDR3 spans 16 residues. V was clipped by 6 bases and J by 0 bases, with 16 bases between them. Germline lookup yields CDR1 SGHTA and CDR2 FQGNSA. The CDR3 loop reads CASSPRRSSSTDTQYF. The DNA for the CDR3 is TGTGCCAGCAGTCCTCGTCGGAGCAGTAGCACAGATACGCAGTATTTT. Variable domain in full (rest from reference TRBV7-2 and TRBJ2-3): GAGVSQSPSNKVTEKGKDVELRCDPISGHTALYWYRQSLGQGLEFLIYFQGNSAPDKSGLPSDRFSAERTGGSVSTLTIQRTQQEDSAVYLCASSPRRSSSTDTQYFGPGTRLTVL.

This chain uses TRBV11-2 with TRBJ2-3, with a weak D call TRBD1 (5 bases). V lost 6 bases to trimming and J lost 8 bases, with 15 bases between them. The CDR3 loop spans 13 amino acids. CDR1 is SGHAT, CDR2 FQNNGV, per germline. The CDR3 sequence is CASSMVLQGTQYF. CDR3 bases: TGTGCCAGCAGTATGGTGCTCCAGGGTACGCAGTATTTT. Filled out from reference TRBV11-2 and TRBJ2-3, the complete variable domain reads EAGVAQSPRYKIIEKRQSVAFWCNPISGHATLYWYQQILGQGPKLLIQFQNNGVVDDSQLPKDRFSAERLKGVDSTLKIQPAKLEDSAVYLCASSMVLQGTQYFGPGTRLTVL.

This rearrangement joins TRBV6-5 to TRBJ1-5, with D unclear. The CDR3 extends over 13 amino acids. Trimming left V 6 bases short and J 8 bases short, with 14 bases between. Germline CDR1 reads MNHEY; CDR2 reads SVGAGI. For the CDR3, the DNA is TGTGCCAGCAGCCCCCTTCCCCCCGAGCCCCAGCATTTT. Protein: CASSPLPPEPQHF.

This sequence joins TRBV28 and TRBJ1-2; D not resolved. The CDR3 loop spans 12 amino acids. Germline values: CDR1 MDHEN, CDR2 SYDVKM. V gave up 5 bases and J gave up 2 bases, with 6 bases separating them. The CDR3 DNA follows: TGTGCCAGCAGTCTCCCGAACTATGGCTACACCTTC. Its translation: CASSLPNYGYTF.

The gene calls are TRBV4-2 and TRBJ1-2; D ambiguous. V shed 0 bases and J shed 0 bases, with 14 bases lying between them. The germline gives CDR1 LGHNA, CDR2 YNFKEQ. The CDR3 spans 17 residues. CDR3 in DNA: TGTGCCAGCAGCCAAGATCTCCCAGACCTAGCTAACTATGGCTACACCTTC. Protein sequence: CASSQDLPDLANYGYTF.

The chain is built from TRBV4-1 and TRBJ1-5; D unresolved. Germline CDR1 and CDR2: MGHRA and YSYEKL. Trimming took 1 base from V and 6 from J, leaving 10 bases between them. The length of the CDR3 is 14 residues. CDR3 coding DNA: TGCGCCAGCAGCCAAGGTCCCTTGAGTCAGCCCCAGCATTTT. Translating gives CASSQGPLSQPQHF.

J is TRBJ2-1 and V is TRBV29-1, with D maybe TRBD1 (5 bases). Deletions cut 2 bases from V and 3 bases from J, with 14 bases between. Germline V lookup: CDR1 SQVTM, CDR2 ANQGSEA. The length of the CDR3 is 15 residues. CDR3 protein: CSVEPPGILYNEQFF. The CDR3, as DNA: TGCAGCGTTGAACCTCCAGGGATCCTCTACAATGAGCAGTTCTTC.